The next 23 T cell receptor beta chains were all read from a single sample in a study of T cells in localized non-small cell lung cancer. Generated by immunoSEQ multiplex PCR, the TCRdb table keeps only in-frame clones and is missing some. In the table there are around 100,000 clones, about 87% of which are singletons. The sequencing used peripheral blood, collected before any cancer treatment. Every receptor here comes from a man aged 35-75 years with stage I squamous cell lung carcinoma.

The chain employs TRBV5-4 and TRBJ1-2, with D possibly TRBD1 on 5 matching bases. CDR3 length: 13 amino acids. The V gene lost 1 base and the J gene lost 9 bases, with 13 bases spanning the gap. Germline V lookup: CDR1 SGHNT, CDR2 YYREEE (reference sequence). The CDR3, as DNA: TGTGCCAGCAGCTTGTTGGGGCCGGGGAGCTACACCTTC. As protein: CASSLLGPGSYTF.

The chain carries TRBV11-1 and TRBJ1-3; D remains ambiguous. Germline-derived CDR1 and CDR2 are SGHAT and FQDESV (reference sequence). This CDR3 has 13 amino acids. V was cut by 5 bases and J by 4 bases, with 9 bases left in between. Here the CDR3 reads CASSHSTGNTIYF. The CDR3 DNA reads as TGTGCCAGCAGCCATTCAACGGGAAACACCATATATTTT.

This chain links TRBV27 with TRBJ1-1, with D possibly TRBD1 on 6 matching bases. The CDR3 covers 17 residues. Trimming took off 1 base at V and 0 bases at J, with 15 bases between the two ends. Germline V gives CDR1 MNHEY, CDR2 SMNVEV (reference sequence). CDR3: CASSLWAGDRMNTEAFF. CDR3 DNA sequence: TGTGCCAGCAGTTTATGGGCAGGGGATAGAATGAACACTGAAGCTTTCTTT.

This CDR3 reads CASSLVPNTEAFF. In nucleotides, the CDR3 is TGCGCCAGCAGCTTGGTGCCTAACACTGAAGCTTTCTTT. The genes are TRBV5-1 and TRBJ1-1; unclear D gene. V lost 0 bases, J lost 2 bases, and 5 bases lay in between. CDR1 and CDR2 (germline): SGHRS, YFSETQ. The length of the CDR3 is 13 residues.

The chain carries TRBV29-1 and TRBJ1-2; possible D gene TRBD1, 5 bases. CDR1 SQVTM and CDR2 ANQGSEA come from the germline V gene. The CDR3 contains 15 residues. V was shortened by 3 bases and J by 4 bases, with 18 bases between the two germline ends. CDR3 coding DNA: TGCAGCGTTGAGATCCGGGACGGTACATTCTATGGCTACACCTTC. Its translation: CSVEIRDGTFYGYTF.

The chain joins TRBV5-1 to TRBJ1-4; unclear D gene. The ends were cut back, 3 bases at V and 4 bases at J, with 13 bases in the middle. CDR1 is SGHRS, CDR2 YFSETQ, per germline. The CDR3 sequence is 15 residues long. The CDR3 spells CASSSEGSSNEKLFF. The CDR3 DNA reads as TGCGCCAGCAGCTCGGAAGGGTCTAGTAATGAAAAACTGTTTTTT. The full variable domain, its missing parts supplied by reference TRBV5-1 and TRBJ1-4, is KAGVTQTPRYLIKTRGQQVTLSCSPISGHRSVSWYQQTPGQGLQFLFEYFSETQRNKGNFPGRFSGRQFSNSRSEMNVSTLELGDSALYLCASSSEGSSNEKLFFGSGTQLSVL.

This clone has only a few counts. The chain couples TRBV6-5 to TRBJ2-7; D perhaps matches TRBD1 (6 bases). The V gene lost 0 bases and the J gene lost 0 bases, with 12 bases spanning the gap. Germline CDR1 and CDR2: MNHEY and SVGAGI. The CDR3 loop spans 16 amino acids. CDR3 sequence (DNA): TGTGCCAGCAGTTACTCTTCGCAGGGGTTCTCCTACGAGCAGTACTTC. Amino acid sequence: CASSYSSQGFSYEQYF.

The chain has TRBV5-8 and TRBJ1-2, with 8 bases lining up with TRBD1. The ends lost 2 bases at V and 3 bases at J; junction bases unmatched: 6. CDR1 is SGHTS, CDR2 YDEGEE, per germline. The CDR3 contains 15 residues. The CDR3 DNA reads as TGTGCCAGCAGCTTTGAGGACAGGGCCTACTATGGCTACACCTTC. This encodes CASSFEDRAYYGYTF.

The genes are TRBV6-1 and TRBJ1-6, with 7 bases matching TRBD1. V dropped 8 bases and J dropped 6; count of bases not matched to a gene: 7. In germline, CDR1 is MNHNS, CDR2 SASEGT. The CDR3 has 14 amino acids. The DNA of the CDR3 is TGTGCCAGCTCCGGGACAGTCCCTAATTCACCCCTCCACTTT. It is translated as CASSGTVPNSPLHF.

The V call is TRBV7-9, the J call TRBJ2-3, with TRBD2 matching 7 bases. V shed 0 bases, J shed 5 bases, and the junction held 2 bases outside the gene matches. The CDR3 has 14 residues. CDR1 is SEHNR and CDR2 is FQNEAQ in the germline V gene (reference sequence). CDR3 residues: CASSLAGGRDTQYF. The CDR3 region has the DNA TGTGCCAGCAGCTTAGCGGGGGGGAGAGATACGCAGTATTTT.

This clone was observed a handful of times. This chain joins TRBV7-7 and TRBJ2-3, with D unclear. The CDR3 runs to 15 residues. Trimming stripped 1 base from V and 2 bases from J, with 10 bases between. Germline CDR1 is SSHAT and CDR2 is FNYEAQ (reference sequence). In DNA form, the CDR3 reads TGTGCCAGCAGCTTAGAGGGCAGGCTCACAGATACGCAGTATTTT. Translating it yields CASSLEGRLTDTQYF.

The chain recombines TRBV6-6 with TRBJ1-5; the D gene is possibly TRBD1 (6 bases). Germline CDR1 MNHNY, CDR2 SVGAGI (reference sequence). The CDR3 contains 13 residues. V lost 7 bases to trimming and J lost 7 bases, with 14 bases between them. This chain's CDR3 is CASTVQGFQPQHF. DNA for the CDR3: TGTGCCAGCACCGTACAGGGTTTCCAGCCCCAGCATTTT.

This chain's CDR3 is CASNAGLNTEAFF. The CDR3, as DNA: TGTGCCAGCAATGCAGGGCTCAACACTGAAGCTTTCTTT. J is TRBJ1-1 and V is TRBV9; weak D call: TRBD1 (5 bases). Trimming removed 6 bases from V and 2 bases from J, with 11 bases in between. Germline V gives CDR1 SGDLS, CDR2 YYNGEE. The CDR3 contains 13 residues.

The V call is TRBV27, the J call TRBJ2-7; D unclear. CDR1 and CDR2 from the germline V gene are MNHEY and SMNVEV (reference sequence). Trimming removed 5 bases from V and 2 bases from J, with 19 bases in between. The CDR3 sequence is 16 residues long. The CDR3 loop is CASSPVWGFQTYEQYF. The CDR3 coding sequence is TGTGCCAGCAGTCCCGTTTGGGGATTCCAAACCTACGAGCAGTACTTC.

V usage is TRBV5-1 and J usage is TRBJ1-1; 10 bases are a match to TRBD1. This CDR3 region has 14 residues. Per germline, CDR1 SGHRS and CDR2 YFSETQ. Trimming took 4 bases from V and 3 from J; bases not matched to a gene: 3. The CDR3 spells CASSRDRGDTEAFF. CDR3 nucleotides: TGCGCCAGCAGCCGGGACAGGGGAGACACTGAAGCTTTCTTT.

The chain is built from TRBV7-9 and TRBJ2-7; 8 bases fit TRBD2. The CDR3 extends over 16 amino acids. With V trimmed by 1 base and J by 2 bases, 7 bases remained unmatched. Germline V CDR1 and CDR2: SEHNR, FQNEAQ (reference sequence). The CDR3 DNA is TGTGCCAGCAGCTTAGTAAGTTCCGGGGGGGCCTACGAGCAGTACTTC. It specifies CASSLVSSGGAYEQYF.

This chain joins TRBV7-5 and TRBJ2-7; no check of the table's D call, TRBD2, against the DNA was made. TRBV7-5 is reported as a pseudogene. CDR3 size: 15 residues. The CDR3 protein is CVRSIGAAPSYEQYF. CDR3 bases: TGTGTCAGAAGCATCGGCGCGGCTCCCTCCTACGAGCAGTACTTC.

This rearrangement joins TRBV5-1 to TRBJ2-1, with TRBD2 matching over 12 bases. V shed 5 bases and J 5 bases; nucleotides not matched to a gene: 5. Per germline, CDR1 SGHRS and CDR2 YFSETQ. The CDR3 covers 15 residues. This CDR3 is CASRILAGGNNEQFF. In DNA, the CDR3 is TGCGCCAGCAGAATACTAGCGGGGGGAAACAATGAGCAGTTCTTC.

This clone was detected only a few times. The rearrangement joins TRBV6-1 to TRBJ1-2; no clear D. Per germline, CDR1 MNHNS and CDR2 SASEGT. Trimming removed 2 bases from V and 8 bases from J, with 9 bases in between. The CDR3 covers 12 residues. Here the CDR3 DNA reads TGTGCCAGCAGTGAAACCCCACTCGGCTACACCTTC. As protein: CASSETPLGYTF.

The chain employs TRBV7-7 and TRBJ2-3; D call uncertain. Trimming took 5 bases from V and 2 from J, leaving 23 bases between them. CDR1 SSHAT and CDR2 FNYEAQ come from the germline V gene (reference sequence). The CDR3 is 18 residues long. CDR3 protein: CASSLRLMGATVTDTQYF. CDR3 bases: TGTGCCAGCAGCCTACGACTGATGGGCGCCACAGTCACAGATACGCAGTATTTT. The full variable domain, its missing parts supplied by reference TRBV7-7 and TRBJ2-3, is GAGVSQSPRYKVTKRGQDVTLRCDPISSHATLYWYQQALGQGPEFLTYFNYEAQPDKSGLPSDRFSAERPEGSISTLTIQRTEQRDSAMYRCASSLRLMGATVTDTQYFGPGTRLTVL.

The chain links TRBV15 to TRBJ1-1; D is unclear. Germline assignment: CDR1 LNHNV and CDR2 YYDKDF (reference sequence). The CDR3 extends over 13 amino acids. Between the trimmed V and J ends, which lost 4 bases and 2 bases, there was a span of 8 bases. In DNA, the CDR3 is TGTGCCACCAGCACTAAGGGTAACACTGAAGCTTTCTTT. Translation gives CATSTKGNTEAFF. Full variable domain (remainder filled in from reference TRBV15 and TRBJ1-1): DAMVIQNPRYQVTQFGKPVTLSCSQTLNHNVMYWYQQKSSQAPKLLFHYYDKDFNNEADTPDNFQSRRPNTSFCFLDIRSPGLGDTAMYLCATSTKGNTEAFFGQGTRLTVV.

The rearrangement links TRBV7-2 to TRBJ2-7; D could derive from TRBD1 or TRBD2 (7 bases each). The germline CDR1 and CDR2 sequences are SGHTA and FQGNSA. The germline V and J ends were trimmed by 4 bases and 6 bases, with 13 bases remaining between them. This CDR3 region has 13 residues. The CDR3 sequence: CASSSQGGAEQYF. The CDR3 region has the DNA TGTGCCAGCAGCTCTCAGGGGGGGGCCGAGCAGTACTTC.

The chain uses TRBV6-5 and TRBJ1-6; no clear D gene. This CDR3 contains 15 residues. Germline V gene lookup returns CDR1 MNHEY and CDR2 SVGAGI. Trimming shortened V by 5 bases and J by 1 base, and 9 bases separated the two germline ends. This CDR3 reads CASSNLGSYNSPLHF. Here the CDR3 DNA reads TGTGCCAGCAGTAACCTCGGGTCCTATAATTCACCCCTCCACTTT.